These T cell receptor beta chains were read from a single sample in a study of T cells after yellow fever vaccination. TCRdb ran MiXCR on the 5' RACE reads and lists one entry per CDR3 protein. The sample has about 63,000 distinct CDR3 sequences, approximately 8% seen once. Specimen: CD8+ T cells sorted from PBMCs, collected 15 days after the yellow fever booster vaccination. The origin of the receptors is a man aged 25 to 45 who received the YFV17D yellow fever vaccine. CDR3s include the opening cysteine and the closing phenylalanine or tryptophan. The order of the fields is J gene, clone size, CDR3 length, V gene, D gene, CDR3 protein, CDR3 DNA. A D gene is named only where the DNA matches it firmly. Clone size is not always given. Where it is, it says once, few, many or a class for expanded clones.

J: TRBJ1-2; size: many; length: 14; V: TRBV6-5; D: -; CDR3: CASSTSRDYYGYTF; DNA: TGTGCCAGCAGCACCTCCAGGGATTACTATGGCTACACCTTC
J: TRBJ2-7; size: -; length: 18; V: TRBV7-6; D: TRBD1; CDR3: CASSLGPWGQGASHEQYF; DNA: TGTGCCAGCAGCTTAGGCCCCTGGGGACAGGGGGCATCCCACGAGCAGTACTTC
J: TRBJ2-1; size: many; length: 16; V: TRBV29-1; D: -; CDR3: CSVEGLTTAHYNEQFF; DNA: TGCAGCGTTGAAGGTTTGACTACCGCCCACTACAATGAGCAGTTCTTC
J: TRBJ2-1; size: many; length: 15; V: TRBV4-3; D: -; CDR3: CASSQEDSAHNEQFF; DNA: TGCGCCAGCAGCCAAGAAGATAGCGCCCACAATGAGCAGTTCTTC
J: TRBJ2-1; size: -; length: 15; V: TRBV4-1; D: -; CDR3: CASSQAGAGGNEQFF; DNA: TGCGCCAGCAGCCAGGCGGGGGCCGGGGGGAATGAGCAGTTCTTC
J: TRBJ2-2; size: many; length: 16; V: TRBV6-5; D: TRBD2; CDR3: CASSSPSGANTGELFF; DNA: TGTGCCAGCAGTTCTCCTAGCGGGGCGAACACCGGGGAGCTGTTTTTT
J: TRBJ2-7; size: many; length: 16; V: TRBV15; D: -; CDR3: CATSRGPGTSSYEQYF; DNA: TGTGCCACCAGCAGGGGTCCCGGGACTTCATCCTACGAGCAGTACTTC
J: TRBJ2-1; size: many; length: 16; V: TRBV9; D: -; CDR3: CASSVARRSSYNEQFF; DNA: TGTGCCAGCAGCGTAGCGCGGAGGAGCTCCTACAATGAGCAGTTCTTC
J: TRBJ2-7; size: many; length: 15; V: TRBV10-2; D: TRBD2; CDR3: CASSEKGLAQAEQYF; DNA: TGCGCCAGCAGTGAGAAAGGACTAGCCCAGGCCGAGCAGTACTTC
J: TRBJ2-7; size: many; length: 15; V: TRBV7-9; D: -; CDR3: CASSPDRDSPYEQYF; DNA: TGTGCCAGCAGCCCTGACAGGGACTCTCCCTACGAGCAGTACTTC
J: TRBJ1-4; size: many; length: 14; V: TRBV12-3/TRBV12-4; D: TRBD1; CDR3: CASSWGTVNEKLFF; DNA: TGTGCCAGCAGTTGGGGGACAGTTAATGAAAAACTGTTTTTT
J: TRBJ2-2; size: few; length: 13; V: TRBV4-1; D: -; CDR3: CASSPQGTGELFF; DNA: TGCGCCAGCAGCCCACAAGGAACCGGGGAGCTGTTTTTT
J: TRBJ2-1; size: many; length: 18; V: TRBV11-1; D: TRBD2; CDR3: CASSSRTSGISSYNEQFF; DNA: TGTGCCAGCAGCTCCAGGACTAGCGGGATAAGCTCCTACAATGAGCAGTTCTTC
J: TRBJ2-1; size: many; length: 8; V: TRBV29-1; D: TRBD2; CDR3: CSVPTGGF; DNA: TGCAGCGTTCCCACGGGGGGGTTC
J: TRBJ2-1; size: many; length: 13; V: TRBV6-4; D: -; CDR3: CASSASVYNEQFF; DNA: TGTGCCAGCAGTGCTAGCGTTTACAATGAGCAGTTCTTC
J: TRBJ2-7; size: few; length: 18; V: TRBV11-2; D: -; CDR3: CASSSKDRFISHTYEQYF; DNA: TGTGCCAGCAGCTCTAAAGACAGGTTCATATCTCACACCTACGAGCAGTACTTC
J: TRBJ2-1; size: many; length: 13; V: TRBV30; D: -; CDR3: CAWSVAGANEQFF; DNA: TGTGCCTGGAGTGTAGCTGGAGCCAATGAGCAGTTCTTC
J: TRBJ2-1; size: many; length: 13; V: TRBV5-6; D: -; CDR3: CASSWGDLHEQFF; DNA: TGTGCCAGCAGCTGGGGGGATCTGCATGAGCAGTTCTTC
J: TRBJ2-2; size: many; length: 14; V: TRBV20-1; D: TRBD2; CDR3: CSAGGLVATGELFF; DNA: TGCAGTGCTGGGGGACTAGTTGCGACCGGGGAGCTGTTTTTT
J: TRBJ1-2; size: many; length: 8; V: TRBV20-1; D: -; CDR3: CSANGYTF; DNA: TGCAGTGCTAACGGCTACACCTTC
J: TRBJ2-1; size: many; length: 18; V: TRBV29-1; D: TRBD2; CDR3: CSVDPPATSGRTYNEQFF; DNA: TGCAGCGTTGACCCCCCGGCGACTAGCGGGCGAACCTACAATGAGCAGTTCTTC
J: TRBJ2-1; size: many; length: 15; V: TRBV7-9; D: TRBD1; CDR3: CASSSQTGLNNEQFF; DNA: TGTGCCAGCAGCTCCCAGACAGGGTTAAACAATGAGCAGTTCTTC
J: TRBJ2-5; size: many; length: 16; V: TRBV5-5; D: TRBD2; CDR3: CASSLELASGRETQYF; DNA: TGTGCCAGCAGCTTGGAGCTGGCTAGCGGGAGGGAGACCCAGTACTTC
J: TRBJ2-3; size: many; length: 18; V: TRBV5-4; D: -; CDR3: CASRRRPAAGGGTDTQYF; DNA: TGTGCCAGCCGTCGGCGGCCCGCTGCTGGGGGTGGCACAGATACGCAGTATTTT